This record covers a single TCR beta chain. Its antigen remains unidentified. TCRdb's table, derived via immunoSEQ multiplex PCR, lists solely in-frame clones and lacks some. The repertoire holds more than 500,000 clones, with about 95% as singletons. This entry belongs to a study of shared clonotypes between healthy human individuals. Study at large: CD4 naive cells filled three plates per donor, CD4 memory three, CD8 naive two and CD8 memory one.

Whole-study results and caveats: Clonotypes shared by all four sorted-subset donors had higher generation probabilities than non-shared clonotypes.

Naive-designated CD8 cells lacked CD45RO, were positively enriched for CCR7, and omitted terminally differentiated effector memory CD45RA+ cells. The donor population consisted of healthy HIV-negative adults with no recent acute infections or vaccinations. Germline V gives CDR1 SGHTS, CDR2 YDEGEE. V was clipped by 0 bases and J by 1 base; unmatched bases: 6. The CDR3 length is 16 residues. This chain joins TRBV5-8 and TRBJ1-1; 7 bases map to TRBD1. This receptor was identified in a woman between 25 and 40 years old in good health. Material: naive CD8+ T cells sorted from blood. CDR3 in amino acids: CASSLEQGRKNTEAFF. In DNA, the CDR3 is TGTGCCAGCAGCTTGGAACAGGGGAGGAAGAACACTGAAGCTTTCTTT.